This TCR beta chain emerged from a study of naive and memory T cell subsets (dated by TCRdb to between 2016 and 2019). Regarding the research as a whole: The study applied an open-source, UMI-based TCR alpha and beta sequencing pipeline to sorted naive and memory peripheral blood T cell subsets. RNA was DNase-treated and reverse transcribed with TCR constant-region primers, mostly using SuperScript III. IgG serology results and the functional CMV T cell responses were in complete agreement.

The CDR3 contains 16 residues, cysteine and phenylalanine counted. Solely the CDR3 DNA is kept, with 48 bases framed from the first base. Trimmed from V: 5 bases; trimmed from J: 7 bases; junction bases lacking a gene match: 13. CDR1 and CDR2 were assigned from the germline V gene as ENHRY and SYGVKD. Overall results and qualifications from the work: TCR abundance followed a power law whose exponent differed between naive and memory subsets but was consistent across the three individuals. Gini index rose and Shannon and inverse Simpson diversity fell from naive through CM, EM and EMRA in both CD4 and CD8 cells. A clonotype was defined as a single alpha or beta chain sequence rather than as a paired alpha/beta receptor. Following error correction, more than 85% of naive TCR sequences occurred only once, which made naive abundance distributions much steeper than those of memory subsets. RNA-based TCR counts may be influenced by expression changes linked to T cell activation and differentiation. The repertoire findings for the naive and memory subsets could not be validated against a ground truth because none was available.

This clonotype came up many times. Its target antigen remains unknown. No base quality values were provided; no much bigger clone lies one nucleotide off. From the second PCR step on, the TCR alpha and beta chain libraries were amplified in separate reactions. CMV status of each donor was established by measuring IFNgamma production from CD4+ T cells after fresh PBMCs were stimulated overnight with CMV viral lysate. CD4 T cells were positively selected with Miltenyi beads, followed by positive selection of CD8 T cells from the CD4-negative fraction. Cells were stained for CD3, CD4, CD8, CD45RA, CD27 and a live/dead dye and were sorted on a BD Aria II into four subsets based on CD45RA and CD27. Effector memory cells were sorted as CD45RA-CD27-, and EMRA cells as CD45RA+CD27-. Blood came from a few healthy volunteers, each fractionated into CD4 and CD8 T cells and then into four differentiation subsets. Around 110 ml of peripheral blood was collected from each donor, and PBMC were isolated by Ficoll-Paque PLUS density-gradient centrifugation. Sorted cells were lysed in RLT buffer, after which RNA was extracted using a Qiagen RNeasy kit and stored at -80 degrees C.

Receptor amplification or capture employed UMI-ligation and nested PCR. An equimolar mix of two oligonucleotides covering both TRBC1 and TRBC2 was used as the beta constant-region primer. T4 RNA ligase 1 ligated a single-stranded oligonucleotide carrying the SP2 primer and a 12-nucleotide UMI to the cDNA 3' end. The ligated cDNA went through four rounds of PCR with nested alpha and beta constant-region primers together with the SP2 primer. Incubation of the ligation reaction was carried out at 16 degrees C for about 19-24 hours. To avoid over-amplification, PCR2 was usually performed as a SYBR Green qPCR and halted once a predetermined threshold was reached. Apart from the first purification, every purification step used Agencourt AMPure XP magnetic beads. Library quantification was done by Qubit, followed by a TapeStation check on which the main peak was expected at around 650 bp. Pooled libraries were sequenced on an Illumina MiSeq with v2 2x251 paired-end kits, typically giving roughly 0.95-2.1 million reads per sample. Each sample's library went into the pool at about 4 nM, and about 4.5-8% PhiX was added to help with cluster recognition. Per the authors' processing: Decombinator assigned V and J genes to Demultiplexor-processed FASTQ reads by tag matching, allowing a single base-pair mismatch. Collapsinator relied on UMIs to fix sequencing errors as well as frequency errors caused by PCR heterogeneity. TCRs were translated and CDR3s were extracted from the conserved cysteine to the FGXG phenylalanine by CDR3Translator, with non-productive sequences being flagged. Gini, Shannon entropy and inverse Simpson indices were calculated on repertoires subsampled to equal numbers of UMI-defined TCRs. Within the linear range, a power law was fitted to clonotype abundance distributions using maximum likelihood. For one naive CD8 sample, the pipeline and MIGEC produced similar UMI counts, unique TCR numbers and clonal distributions. A set of 7,322 CMV-associated CDR3 sequences, compiled from VDJdb and a published dataset, was used to search the repertoires. TCRdb took the public reads, trimmed them with fastp at Q25, ran MiXCR for clone calling and kept in-frame beta chains. CDR3 protein duplicates are merged, each entry listing the most common genes and DNA. TCRdb's processing, not the study's, gives the V and J calls here. A total of around 35,000 distinct CDR3 sequences appear in this sample, roughly 15% of them only once. Clones ranked in the top ten supply around 20% of the sample.

The source of this sequence is a human donor in good health. The chain is assembled from TRBV10-3 and TRBJ2-1; 8 bases in the junction line up with TRBD2. The sample consisted of effector memory CD4+ T cells from blood. The cell subset or site label, as the study defines it: effector memory, CD45RA- CD27-. Here is the DNA: TGTGCCATCAGTTTATCGACTAGCGCGAGTTCTAATGAGCAGTTCTTC. The translation is CAISLSTSASSNEQFF.